The TCR beta chain described here comes from a study of cytomegalovirus exposure and HLA in healthy donors. V lost 11 bases, J lost 5 bases, and 7 bases lay in between. The germline CDR1 and CDR2 sequences are MNHNS and SASEGT. This CDR3 is 10 amino acids long. Assay used: immunoSEQ multiplex PCR; TCRdb lists only in-frame clones, some missing. The data hold around 250,000 clones, with 90% observed a single time. The validation cohort, a group of 120 subjects, included the donors and was separate from the roughly 620-subject first cohort. This chain connects TRBV6-1 to TRBJ2-1, with D tentatively TRBD2 (5 bases). The receptor was derived from a woman aged 18-29 years in good health and CMV-seronegative. Material for sequencing was PBMCs. CDR3: CAVGDNEQFF. The CDR3 coding sequence is TGTGCCGTCGGGGACAATGAGCAGTTCTTC.